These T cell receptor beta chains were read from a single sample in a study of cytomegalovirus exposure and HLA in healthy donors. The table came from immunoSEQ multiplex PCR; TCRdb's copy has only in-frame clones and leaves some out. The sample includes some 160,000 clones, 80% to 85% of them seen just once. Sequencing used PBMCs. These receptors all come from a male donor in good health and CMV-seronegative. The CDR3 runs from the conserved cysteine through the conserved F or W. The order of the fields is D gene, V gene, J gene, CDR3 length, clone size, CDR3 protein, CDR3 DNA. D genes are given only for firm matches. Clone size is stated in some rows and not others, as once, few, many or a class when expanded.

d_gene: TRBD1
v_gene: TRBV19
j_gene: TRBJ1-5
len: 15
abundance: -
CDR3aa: CASTGGQGLYQPQHF
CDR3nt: TGTGCCAGTACCGGGGGACAGGGGCTTTATCAGCCCCAGCATTTT

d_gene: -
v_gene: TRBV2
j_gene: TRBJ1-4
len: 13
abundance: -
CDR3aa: CASTVEVGEKLFF
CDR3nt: TGTGCCAGCACAGTGGAGGTGGGGGAAAAACTGTTTTTT

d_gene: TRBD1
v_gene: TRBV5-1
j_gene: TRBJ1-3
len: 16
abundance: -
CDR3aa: CASSPGTGPPGNTIYF
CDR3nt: TGCGCCAGCAGCCCGGGGACAGGCCCCCCTGGAAACACCATATATTTT

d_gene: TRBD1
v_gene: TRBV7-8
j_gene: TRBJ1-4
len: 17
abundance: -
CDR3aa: CASSPDRAILANEKLFF
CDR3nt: TGTGCCAGCAGCCCGGACAGGGCGATCTTGGCTAATGAAAAACTGTTTTTT

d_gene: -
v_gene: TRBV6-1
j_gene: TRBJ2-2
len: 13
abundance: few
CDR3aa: CASSRQDTGELFF
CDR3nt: TGTGCCAGCAGTAGACAGGACACCGGGGAGCTGTTTTTT

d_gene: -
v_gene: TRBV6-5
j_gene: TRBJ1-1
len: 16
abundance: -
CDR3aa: CASSYSINTLNTEAFF
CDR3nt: TGTGCCAGCAGTTACTCGATAAACACCCTGAACACTGAAGCTTTCTTT

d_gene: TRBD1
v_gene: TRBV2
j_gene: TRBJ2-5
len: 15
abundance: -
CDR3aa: CASSELGTGHETQYF
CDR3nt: TGTGCCAGCAGTGAGCTCGGGACAGGGCACGAGACCCAGTACTTC

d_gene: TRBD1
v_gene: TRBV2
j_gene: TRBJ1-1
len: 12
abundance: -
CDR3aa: CASRRQGPEAFF
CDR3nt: TGTGCCAGCAGGAGACAGGGCCCCGAAGCTTTCTTT

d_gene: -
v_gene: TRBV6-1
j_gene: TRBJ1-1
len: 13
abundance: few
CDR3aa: CASSRQVNTEAFF
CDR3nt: TGTGCCAGCAGCAGACAGGTGAACACTGAAGCTTTCTTT

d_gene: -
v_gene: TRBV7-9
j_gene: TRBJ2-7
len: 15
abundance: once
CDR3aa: CASSLAREYSYEQYF
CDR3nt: TGTGCCAGCAGCTTAGCCAGGGAATATTCCTACGAGCAGTACTTC

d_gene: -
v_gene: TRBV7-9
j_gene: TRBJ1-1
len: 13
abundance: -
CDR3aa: CASSLWEGTEAFF
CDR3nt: TGTGCCAGCAGCTTATGGGAGGGGACTGAAGCTTTCTTT

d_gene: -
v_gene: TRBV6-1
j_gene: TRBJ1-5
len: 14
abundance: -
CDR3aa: CASSEQEVYQPQHF
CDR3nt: TGTGCCAGCAGCGAACAGGAGGTCTATCAGCCCCAGCATTTT

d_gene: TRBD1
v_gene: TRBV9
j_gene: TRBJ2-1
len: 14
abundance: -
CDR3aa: CASSERTGLNEQFF
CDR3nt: TGTGCCAGCAGCGAAAGGACAGGGTTAAATGAGCAGTTCTTC

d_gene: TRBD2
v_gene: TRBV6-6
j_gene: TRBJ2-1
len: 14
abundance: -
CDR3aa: CASTPGGDYNEQFF
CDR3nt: TGTGCCAGCACCCCCGGGGGGGACTACAATGAGCAGTTCTTC

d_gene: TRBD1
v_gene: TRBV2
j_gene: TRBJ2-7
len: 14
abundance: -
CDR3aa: CASSGPTGGYEQYF
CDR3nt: TGTGCCAGCAGTGGACCGACAGGGGGGTACGAGCAGTACTTC

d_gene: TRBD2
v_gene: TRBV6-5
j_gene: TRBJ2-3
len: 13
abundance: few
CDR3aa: CASSRGVTDTQYF
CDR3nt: TGTGCCAGCAGCCGGGGGGTCACAGATACGCAGTATTTT

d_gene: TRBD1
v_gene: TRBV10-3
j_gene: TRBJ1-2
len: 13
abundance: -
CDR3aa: CAISATGTYGYTF
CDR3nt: TGTGCCATCAGTGCGACAGGGACCTATGGCTACACCTTC

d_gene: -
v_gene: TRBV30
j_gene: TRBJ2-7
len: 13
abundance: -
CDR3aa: CAWRTSSAGEQYF
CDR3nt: TGTGCCTGGAGAACCTCCTCGGCGGGCGAGCAGTACTTC

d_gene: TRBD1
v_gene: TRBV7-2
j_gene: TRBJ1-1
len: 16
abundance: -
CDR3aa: CASSSANRGLNTEAFF
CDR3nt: TGTGCCAGCAGTTCAGCGAACAGGGGGTTGAACACTGAAGCTTTCTTT

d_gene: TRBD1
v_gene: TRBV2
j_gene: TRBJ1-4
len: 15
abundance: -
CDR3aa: CASSQRTGGSEKLFF
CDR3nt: TGTGCCAGCAGTCAACGGACAGGGGGTAGTGAAAAACTGTTTTTT